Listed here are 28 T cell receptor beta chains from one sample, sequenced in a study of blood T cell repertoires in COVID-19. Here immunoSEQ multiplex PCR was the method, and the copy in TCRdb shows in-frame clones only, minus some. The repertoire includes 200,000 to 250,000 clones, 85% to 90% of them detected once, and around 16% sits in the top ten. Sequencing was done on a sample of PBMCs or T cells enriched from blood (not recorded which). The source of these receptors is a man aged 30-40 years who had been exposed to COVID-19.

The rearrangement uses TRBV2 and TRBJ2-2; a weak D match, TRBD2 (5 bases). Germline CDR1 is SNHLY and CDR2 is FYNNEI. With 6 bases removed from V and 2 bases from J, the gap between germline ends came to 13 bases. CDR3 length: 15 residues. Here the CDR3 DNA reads TGTGCCAGCAGGAAAGAGGCGGGTAACACCGGGGAGCTGTTTTTT. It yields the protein CASRKEAGNTGELFF. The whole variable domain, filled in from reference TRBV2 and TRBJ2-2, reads EPEVTQTPSHQVTQMGQEVILRCVPISNHLYFYWYRQILGQKVEFLVSFYNNEISEKSEIFDDQFSVERPDGSNFTLKIRSTKLEDSAMYFCASRKEAGNTGELFFGEGSRLTVL.

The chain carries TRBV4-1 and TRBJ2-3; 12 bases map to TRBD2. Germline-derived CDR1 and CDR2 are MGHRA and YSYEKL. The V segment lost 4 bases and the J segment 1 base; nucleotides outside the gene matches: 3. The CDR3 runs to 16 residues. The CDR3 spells CASSLTSGGRTDTQYF. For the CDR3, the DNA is TGCGCCAGCAGCCTGACTAGCGGGGGTCGCACAGATACGCAGTATTTT.

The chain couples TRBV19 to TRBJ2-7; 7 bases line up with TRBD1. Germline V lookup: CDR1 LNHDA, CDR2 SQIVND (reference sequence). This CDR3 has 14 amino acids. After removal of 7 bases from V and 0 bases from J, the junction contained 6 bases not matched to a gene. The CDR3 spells CASMVAGGSYEQYF. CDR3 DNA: TGTGCCAGTATGGTGGCAGGGGGCTCCTACGAGCAGTACTTC.

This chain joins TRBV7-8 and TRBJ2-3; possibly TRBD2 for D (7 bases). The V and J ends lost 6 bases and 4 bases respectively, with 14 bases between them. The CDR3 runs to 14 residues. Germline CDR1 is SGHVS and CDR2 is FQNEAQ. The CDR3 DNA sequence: TGTGCCAGCAGTTCGGGGGGCCCCCCAGATACGCAGTATTTT. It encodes CASSSGGPPDTQYF.

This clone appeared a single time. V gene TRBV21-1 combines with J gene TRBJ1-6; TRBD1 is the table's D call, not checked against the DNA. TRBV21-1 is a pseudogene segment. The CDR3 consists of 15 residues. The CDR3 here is CASRQGRSDNSPLHF. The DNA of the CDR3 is TGTGCCAGCAGACAGGGCCGGTCGGATAATTCACCCCTCCACTTT.

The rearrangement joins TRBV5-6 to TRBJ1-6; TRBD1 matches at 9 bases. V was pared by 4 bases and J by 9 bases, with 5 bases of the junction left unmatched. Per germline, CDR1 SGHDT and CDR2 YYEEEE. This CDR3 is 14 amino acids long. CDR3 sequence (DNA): TGTGCCAGCAGCCCGGGACAGGGTATTTCACCCCTCCACTTT. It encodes CASSPGQGISPLHF. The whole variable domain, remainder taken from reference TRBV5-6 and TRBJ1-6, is DAGVTQSPTHLIKTRGQQVTLRCSPKSGHDTVSWYQQALGQGPQFIFQYYEEEERQRGNFPDRFSGHQFPNYSSELNVNALLLGDSALYLCASSPGQGISPLHFGNGTRLTVT.

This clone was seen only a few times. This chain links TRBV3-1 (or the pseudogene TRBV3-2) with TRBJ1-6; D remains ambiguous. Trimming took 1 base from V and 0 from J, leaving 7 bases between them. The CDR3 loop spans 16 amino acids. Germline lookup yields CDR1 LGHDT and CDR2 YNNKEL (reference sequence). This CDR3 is CASSQGGSSYNSPLHF. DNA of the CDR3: TGTGCCAGCAGCCAAGGAGGCAGCTCCTATAATTCACCCCTCCACTTT.

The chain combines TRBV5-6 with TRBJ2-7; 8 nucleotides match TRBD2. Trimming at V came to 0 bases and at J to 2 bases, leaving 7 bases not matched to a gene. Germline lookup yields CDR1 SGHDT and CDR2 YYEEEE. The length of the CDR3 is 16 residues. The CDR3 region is CASSLVGRGVAYEQYF. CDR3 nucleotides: TGTGCCAGCAGCTTGGTAGGGCGGGGGGTAGCCTACGAGCAGTACTTC.

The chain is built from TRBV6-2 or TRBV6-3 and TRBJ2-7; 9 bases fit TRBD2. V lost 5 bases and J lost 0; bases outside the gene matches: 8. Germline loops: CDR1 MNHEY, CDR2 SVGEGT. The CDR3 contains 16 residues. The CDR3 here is CASSTPSGGPSYEQYF. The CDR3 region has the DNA TGTGCCAGCAGTACCCCGAGCGGGGGGCCCTCCTACGAGCAGTACTTC.

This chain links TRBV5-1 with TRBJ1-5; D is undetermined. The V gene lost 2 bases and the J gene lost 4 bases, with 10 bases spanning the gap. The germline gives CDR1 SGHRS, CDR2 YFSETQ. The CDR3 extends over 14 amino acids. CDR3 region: CASSFGSGNQPQHF. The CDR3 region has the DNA TGCGCCAGCAGCTTTGGGTCGGGGAATCAGCCCCAGCATTTT.

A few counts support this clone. In DNA, the CDR3 is TGTGCCAGCAAACAAACTAGCTGGAACACCGGGGAGCTGTTTTTT. This sequence encodes CASKQTSWNTGELFF. The chain recombines TRBV2 with TRBJ2-2, with TRBD2 as a possible D gene (6 bases). The CDR3 is 15 residues long. Germline CDR1 is SNHLY and CDR2 is FYNNEI. Trimming removed 7 bases from V and 1 base from J, with 13 bases in between.

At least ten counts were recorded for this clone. The CDR3 protein is CASSQDGTGGLYEQYF. The CDR3 coding sequence is TGTGCCAGCAGCCAAGATGGGACGGGGGGGCTCTACGAGCAGTACTTC. V is TRBV4-2 and J is TRBJ2-7; 8 bases fit TRBD2. The CDR3 totals 16 residues. The junction had 7 bases not matched to a gene; V was cut back by 0 bases and J by 3 bases. Looked up from germline, CDR1 is LGHNA and CDR2 is YNFKEQ.

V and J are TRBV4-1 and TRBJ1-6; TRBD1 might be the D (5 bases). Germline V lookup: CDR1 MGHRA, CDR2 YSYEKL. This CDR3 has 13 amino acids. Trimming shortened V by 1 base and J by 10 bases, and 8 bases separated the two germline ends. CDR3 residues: CASSQVGRSPLHF. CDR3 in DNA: TGCGCCAGCAGCCAAGTGGGGCGGTCACCCCTCCACTTT.

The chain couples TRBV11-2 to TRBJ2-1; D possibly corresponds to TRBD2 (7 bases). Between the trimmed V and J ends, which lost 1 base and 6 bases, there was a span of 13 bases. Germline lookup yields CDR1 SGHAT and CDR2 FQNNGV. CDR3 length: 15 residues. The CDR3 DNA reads TGTGCCAGCAGCTTAGGGGGGGGCCGTTTCAATGAGCAGTTCTTC. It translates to CASSLGGGRFNEQFF.

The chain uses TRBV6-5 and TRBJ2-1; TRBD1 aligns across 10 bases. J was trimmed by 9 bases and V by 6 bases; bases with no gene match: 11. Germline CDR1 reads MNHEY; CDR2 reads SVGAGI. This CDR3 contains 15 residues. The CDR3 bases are TGTGCCAGCAGATTAACCGGGACAGGGGATAGTGAGCAGTTCTTC. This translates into CASRLTGTGDSEQFF.

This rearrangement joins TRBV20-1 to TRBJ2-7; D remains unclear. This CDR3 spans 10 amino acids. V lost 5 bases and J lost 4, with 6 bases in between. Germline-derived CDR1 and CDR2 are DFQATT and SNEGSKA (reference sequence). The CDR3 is CSAGLYEQYF. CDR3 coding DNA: TGCAGTGCTGGTCTATACGAGCAGTACTTC.

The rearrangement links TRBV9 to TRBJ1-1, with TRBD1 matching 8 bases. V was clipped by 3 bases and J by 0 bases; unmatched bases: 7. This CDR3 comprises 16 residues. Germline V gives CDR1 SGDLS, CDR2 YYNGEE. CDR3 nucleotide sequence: TGTGCCAGCAGCGGATCGCCGGGACAGGTGAACACTGAAGCTTTCTTT. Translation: CASSGSPGQVNTEAFF.

The CDR3 DNA reads as TGTGCTAGTGGGACTAGCGGGGGGACTGTCGGGGAGCTGTTTTTT. Translated: CASGTSGGTVGELFF. V gene TRBV12-5 combines with J gene TRBJ2-2; 13 bases align to TRBD2. V dropped 6 bases and J dropped 7; count of bases not matched to a gene: 5. Germline V gene sequence: CDR1 LGHNT, CDR2 FRNRAP. The CDR3 runs to 15 residues.

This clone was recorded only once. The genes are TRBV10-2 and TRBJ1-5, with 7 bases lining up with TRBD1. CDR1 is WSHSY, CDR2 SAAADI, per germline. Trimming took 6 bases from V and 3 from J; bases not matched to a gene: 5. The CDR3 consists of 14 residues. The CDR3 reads CASRSQGVNQPQHF. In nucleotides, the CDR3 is TGCGCCAGCAGGTCGCAGGGGGTCAATCAGCCCCAGCATTTT.

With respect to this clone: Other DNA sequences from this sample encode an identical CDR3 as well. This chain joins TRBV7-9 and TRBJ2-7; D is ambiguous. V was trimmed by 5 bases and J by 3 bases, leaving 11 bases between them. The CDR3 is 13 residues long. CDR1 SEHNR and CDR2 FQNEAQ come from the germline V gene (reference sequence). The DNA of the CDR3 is TGTGCCAGCAGCCCACCCGGTGGCTACGAGCAGTACTTC. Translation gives CASSPPGGYEQYF.

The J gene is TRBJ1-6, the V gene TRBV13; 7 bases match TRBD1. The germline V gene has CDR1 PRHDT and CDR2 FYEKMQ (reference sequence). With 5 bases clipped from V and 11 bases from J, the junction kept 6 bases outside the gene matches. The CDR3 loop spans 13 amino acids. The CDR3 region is CASSPETGTPLHF. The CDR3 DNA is TGTGCCAGCAGCCCTGAGACAGGGACACCCCTCCACTTT.

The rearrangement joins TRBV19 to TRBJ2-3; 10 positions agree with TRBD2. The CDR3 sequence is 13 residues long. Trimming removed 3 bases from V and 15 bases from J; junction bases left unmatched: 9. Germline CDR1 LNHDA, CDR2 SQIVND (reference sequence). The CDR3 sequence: CASSIGLGTSVYF. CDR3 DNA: TGTGCCAGTAGTATTGGTCTGGGGACTAGCGTATATTTT. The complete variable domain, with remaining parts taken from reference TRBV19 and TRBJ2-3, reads DGGITQSPKYLFRKEGQNVTLSCEQNLNHDAMYWYRQDPGQGLRLIYYSQIVNDFQKGDIAEGYSVSREKKESFPLTVTSAQKNPTAFYLCASSIGLGTSVYFGPGTRLTVL.

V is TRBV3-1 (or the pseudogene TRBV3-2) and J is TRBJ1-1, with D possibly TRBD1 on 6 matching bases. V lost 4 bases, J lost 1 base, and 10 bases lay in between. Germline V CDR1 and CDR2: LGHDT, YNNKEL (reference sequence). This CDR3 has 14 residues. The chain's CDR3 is CASSPRGQNTEAFF. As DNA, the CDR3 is TGTGCCAGCAGCCCCAGGGGCCAGAACACTGAAGCTTTCTTT.

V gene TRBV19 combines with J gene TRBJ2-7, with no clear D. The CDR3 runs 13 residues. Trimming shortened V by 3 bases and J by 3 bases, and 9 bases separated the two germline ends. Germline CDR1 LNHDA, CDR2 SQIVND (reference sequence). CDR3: CASSMQTDYEQYF. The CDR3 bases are TGTGCCAGTAGTATGCAAACAGACTACGAGCAGTACTTC.

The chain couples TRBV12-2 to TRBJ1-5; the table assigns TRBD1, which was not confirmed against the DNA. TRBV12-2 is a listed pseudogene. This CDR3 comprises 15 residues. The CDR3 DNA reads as TGTGCAAGTCGCTTCGAAACAGACAGGGTTCAGCCCCAGCATTTT. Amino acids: CASRFETDRVQPQHF.

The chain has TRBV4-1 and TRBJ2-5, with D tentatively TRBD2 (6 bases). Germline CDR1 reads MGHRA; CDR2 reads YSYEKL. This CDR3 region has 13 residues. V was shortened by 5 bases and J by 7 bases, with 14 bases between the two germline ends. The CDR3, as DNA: TGCGCCAGCAGCGCGGGACCGCCGGCGACCCAGTACTTC. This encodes CASSAGPPATQYF.

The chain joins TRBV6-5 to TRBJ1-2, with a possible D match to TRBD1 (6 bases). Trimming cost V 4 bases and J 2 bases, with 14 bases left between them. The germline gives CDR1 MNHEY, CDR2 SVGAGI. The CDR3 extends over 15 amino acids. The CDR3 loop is CASSSMWDNNYGYTF. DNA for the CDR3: TGTGCCAGCAGTTCGATGTGGGACAACAACTATGGCTACACCTTC.

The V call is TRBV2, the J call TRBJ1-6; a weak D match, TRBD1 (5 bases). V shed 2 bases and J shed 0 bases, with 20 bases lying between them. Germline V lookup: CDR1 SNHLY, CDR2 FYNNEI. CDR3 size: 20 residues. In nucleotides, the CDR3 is TGTGCCAGCAGTGAATCCCTCCACCCAACAGGTTTCTCCTATAATTCACCCCTCCACTTT. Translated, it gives CASSESLHPTGFSYNSPLHF. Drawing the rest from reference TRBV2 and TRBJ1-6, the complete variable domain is EPEVTQTPSHQVTQMGQEVILRCVPISNHLYFYWYRQILGQKVEFLVSFYNNEISEKSEIFDDQFSVERPDGSNFTLKIRSTKLEDSAMYFCASSESLHPTGFSYNSPLHFGNGTRLTVT.